Listed below are T cell receptor beta chains from one sample, sequenced in a study of OX40 agonist ivuxolimab in advanced cancers. Assay used: immunoSEQ multiplex PCR; TCRdb lists only in-frame clones, some missing. The sample records roughly 77,000 clones, roughly 92% being singletons. The sample in question was CD4+ or CD8+ T cells sorted from blood, obtained in a trial of the OX40 agonist ivuxolimab. The receptors stem from an adult with an advanced solid tumor such as melanoma, head and neck, liver or kidney cancer. The conserved cysteine and the conserved F or W are not part of the CDR3 here.

CDR3: AWSPGTGVYEQY
V: TRBV30
J: TRBJ2-7

CDR3: ASSPGQSQETQY
V: TRBV7-3
J: TRBJ2-5

CDR3: ASKRDQAYEQY
V: TRBV6-5
J: TRBJ2-7

CDR3: ASSLYGGNTEAF
V: TRBV5-1
J: TRBJ1-1

CDR3: ASTPTDRGRGDTQY
V: TRBV19
J: TRBJ2-3

CDR3: ASRGQGFYEAF
V: TRBV6-6
J: TRBJ1-1

CDR3: ASSPVELATPFSGNTIY
V: TRBV18
J: TRBJ1-3

CDR3: ASSSTRTGTDTQY
V: TRBV27
J: TRBJ2-3

CDR3: ASSIQGFGYT
V: TRBV19
J: TRBJ1-2

CDR3: SAEGSTDTQY
V: TRBV29-1
J: TRBJ2-3

CDR3: ASSLGRGRRDDTEAF
V: TRBV13
J: TRBJ1-1

CDR3: AYTTGVGGQNEKLF
V: TRBV30
J: TRBJ1-4

CDR3: ASSGGGAQY
V: TRBV6-5
J: TRBJ2-5

CDR3: ASSPQGDSYEQY
V: TRBV18
J: TRBJ2-7

CDR3: ASSRGIGAEAF
V: TRBV6-1
J: TRBJ1-1

CDR3: ASSLGGADTQY
V: TRBV5-1
J: TRBJ2-3

CDR3: ASSQSGSESGELF
V: TRBV18
J: TRBJ2-2

CDR3: AWSVRRTGVYEQY
V: TRBV30
J: TRBJ2-7

CDR3: ASSPQTSGQYNEQF
V: TRBV19
J: TRBJ2-1

CDR3: ASSYSSSGANVLT
V: TRBV6-5
J: TRBJ2-6

CDR3: ASSGQRNTGELF
V: TRBV6-5
J: TRBJ2-2

CDR3: AWSVGLADTDTQY
V: TRBV30
J: TRBJ2-3

CDR3: ASSPIGGSGNTIY
V: TRBV13
J: TRBJ1-3

CDR3: AISPGATYGYT
V: TRBV10-3
J: TRBJ1-2

CDR3: ASNRGQANSPLH
V: TRBV6-6
J: TRBJ1-6

CDR3: ASSSALGGELF
V: TRBV7-3
J: TRBJ2-2